This paragraph covers one T cell receptor beta chain sequence. Trimming pared 2 bases from V and 3 bases from J, leaving 8 bases between. The CDR3 contains 12 residues. The germline CDR1 and CDR2 sequences are GTSNPN and SVGIG (reference sequence). Generated by immunoSEQ multiplex PCR, the TCRdb table keeps only in-frame clones and is missing some. The sample includes around 150,000 clones, roughly 84% of them seen just once. These data are taken from a study of blood T cell repertoires in COVID-19. The clonotype was recovered from a man aged 70-80 years with acute or convalescent COVID-19. Sequences were obtained from peripheral blood. V usage is TRBV30 and J usage is TRBJ2-7; D uncertain. CDR3 residues: CAWSIPDYEQYF. The CDR3 region has the DNA TGTGCCTGGAGTATCCCAGACTACGAGCAGTACTTC.